Below, 17 T cell receptor beta chains from the same sample are listed, as sequenced in a study of HIV-infected patients and healthy controls. Follow-up blood was drawn about 14 weeks, roughly three months, after antiretroviral therapy began. Whole blood was used without fractionation, so all unsorted peripheral T cells were included. cDNA was made from roughly 500 ng RNA using alpha and beta constant primers. Using multiplexing indices, alpha and beta chain libraries were generated apart by chain-specific third strand synthesis. TCRdb re-called the 5' RACE reads with MiXCR, one entry per CDR3 protein. Here the sample spans about 14,000 distinct CDR3 sequences, approximately 12% being singletons. The sample consisted of blood, taken during antiretroviral therapy. These receptor sequences come from an adult with HIV infection. The donor label of this sample is uncertain.

Judged by abundance, this clonotype is medium-sized. The rearrangement links TRBV29-1 to TRBJ2-1; maybe TRBD2 (7 bases). Trimming took off 8 bases at V and 4 bases at J, with 15 bases between the two ends. Germline V gene lookup returns CDR1 SQVTM and CDR2 ANQGSEA. The CDR3 contains 13 residues. The DNA for the CDR3 is TGCAGCCTAAGCGGGACATCTTACAATGAGCAGTTCTTC. Translated: CSLSGTSYNEQFF.

This clonotype was recorded many times. The V and J genes are TRBV5-1 and TRBJ2-5, with no clear D. V lost 0 bases to trimming and J lost 7 bases, with 13 bases between them. CDR3 length: 14 residues. The germline CDR1 and CDR2 sequences are SGHRS and YFSETQ. This CDR3 is CASSLDPAGRTQYF. The DNA for the CDR3 is TGCGCCAGCAGCTTGGATCCAGCCGGTCGGACCCAGTACTTC.

This clonotype was seen more than once but under ten times. This chain connects TRBV18 to TRBJ1-1; D unclear. V was pared by 2 bases and J by 6 bases, with 16 bases between. CDR3 length: 15 amino acids. Germline V gene lookup returns CDR1 KGHSH and CDR2 LQKENI. CDR3 in amino acids: CASSPTDGMKAEAFF. CDR3 coding DNA: TGTGCCAGCTCACCAACGGACGGCATGAAGGCTGAAGCTTTCTTT.

This clonotype was recorded at least ten times. The gene calls are TRBV6-5 and TRBJ1-5; 7 positions agree with TRBD1. Trimming at V came to 0 bases and at J to 6 bases, leaving 5 bases not matched to a gene. Germline V gene lookup returns CDR1 MNHEY and CDR2 SVGAGI. The CDR3 is made up of 15 amino acids. The CDR3 DNA follows: TGTGCCAGCAGTTACTCGAACAGGGGAGGTCAGCCCCAGCATTTT. This codes for CASSYSNRGGQPQHF.

This clonotype has just a few counts. The rearrangement joins TRBV5-1 to TRBJ2-1; the match to TRBD1 covers 9 bases. In germline, CDR1 is SGHRS, CDR2 YFSETQ. This CDR3 region has 16 residues. V lost 3 bases to trimming and J lost 0 bases; unmatched junction nucleotides: 4. Here the CDR3 DNA reads TGCGCCAGCAGCTACGGGACAGGGAACTCCTACAATGAGCAGTTCTTC. Encoded protein: CASSYGTGNSYNEQFF.

The chain uses TRBV12-3 or TRBV12-4 and TRBJ2-7; D might be TRBD2 (5 bases). V lost 3 bases to trimming and J lost 2 bases, with 8 bases between them. This CDR3 has 13 amino acids. For the CDR3, the DNA is TGTGCCAGCAGTTTCGGGATGGCCTACGAGCAGTACTTC. This sequence encodes CASSFGMAYEQYF.

This clonotype appeared many times. The chain is built from TRBV5-1 and TRBJ2-1; D perhaps matches TRBD1 (5 bases). The CDR3 totals 14 residues. Germline V gene lookup returns CDR1 SGHRS and CDR2 YFSETQ. V dropped 2 bases and J dropped 4 bases, with 10 bases sitting between them. The DNA for the CDR3 is TGCGCCAGCAGCTTCAACAGGCCGTACAATGAGCAGTTCTTC. Its protein product is CASSFNRPYNEQFF. The variable domain in full, with the rest retrieved from reference TRBV5-1 and TRBJ2-1, is KAGVTQTPRYLIKTRGQQVTLSCSPISGHRSVSWYQQTPGQGLQFLFEYFSETQRNKGNFPGRFSGRQFSNSRSEMNVSTLELGDSALYLCASSFNRPYNEQFFGPGTRLTVL.

This chain connects TRBV18 to TRBJ1-1; perhaps TRBD1 as D (6 bases). Germline CDR1 and CDR2: KGHSH and LQKENI. V was clipped by 5 bases and J by 0 bases, with 22 bases between them. This CDR3 region has 18 residues. CDR3 DNA sequence: TGTGCCAGCTCAATTTCCAGGGGCTATAAAGCCATGAACACTGAAGCTTTCTTT. It encodes CASSISRGYKAMNTEAFF.

This clonotype has a count of ten or more. This chain joins TRBV11-2 and TRBJ2-1, with D tentatively TRBD1 (6 bases). This CDR3 spans 15 amino acids. V was pared by 5 bases and J by 0 bases, with 11 bases between. Per the germline V gene, CDR1 is SGHAT and CDR2 is FQNNGV. As DNA, the CDR3 is TGTGCCAGCAGCGGGACACTCAGCTCCTACAATGAGCAGTTCTTC. Residues: CASSGTLSSYNEQFF.

This clonotype has a count of ten or more. This chain joins TRBV29-1 and TRBJ2-1; D possibly corresponds to TRBD2 (5 bases). The V and J ends lost 6 bases and 5 bases respectively, with 14 bases between them. Germline CDR1 is SQVTM and CDR2 is ANQGSEA. CDR3 length: 13 amino acids. The CDR3 protein is CSVPKIGNNEQFF. In DNA, the CDR3 is TGCAGCGTCCCAAAGATCGGGAACAATGAGCAGTTCTTC.

The table lists this clonotype with many counts. V and J are TRBV10-3 and TRBJ2-7, with 10 bases that match TRBD2. The germline V gene encodes CDR1 ENHRY and CDR2 SYGVKD. The CDR3 sequence is 15 residues long. Germline trimming cut 0 bases from V and 2 bases from J; bases unmatched to any gene: 1. Here the CDR3 DNA reads TGTGCCATCAGTGAGTCAAGCGGGGGGGCCTACGAGCAGTACTTC. Its translation is CAISESSGGAYEQYF.

This clonotype was seen once. The V call is TRBV28, the J call TRBJ2-7; 11 nucleotides line up with TRBD2. Trimming at V came to 6 bases and at J to 4 bases, leaving 5 bases not matched to a gene. Germline V gene data show CDR1 as MDHEN and CDR2 as SYDVKM. This CDR3 is 14 amino acids long. This CDR3 is CASSPGLAVYEQYF. The DNA of the CDR3 is TGTGCCAGCAGCCCGGGACTAGCGGTGTACGAGCAGTACTTC.

This clonotype has more than one count but fewer than ten. V and J are TRBV5-1 and TRBJ2-5, with 8 bases identical to TRBD1. The CDR3 spans 16 residues. J was trimmed by 4 bases and V by 4 bases; bases with no gene match: 12. In germline, CDR1 is SGHRS, CDR2 YFSETQ. The CDR3 DNA reads as TGCGCCAGCAGCCGACAGGGGTCCGTAGGAGGAGAGACCCAGTACTTC. This sequence encodes CASSRQGSVGGETQYF.

This clonotype showed up many times. The V and J genes are TRBV29-1 and TRBJ2-1; 11 bases agree with TRBD1. Germline assignment: CDR1 SQVTM and CDR2 ANQGSEA. V lost 0 bases, J lost 7 bases, and 11 bases stayed unmatched. The CDR3 sequence is 17 residues long. CDR3 nucleotides: TGCAGCGTTGAAGACCCCGGGACAGGGGGTTCCCTGAATGAGCAGTTCTTC. Translated, it gives CSVEDPGTGGSLNEQFF.

This clonotype was recorded a few times. The rearrangement joins TRBV29-1 to TRBJ1-1, with D unresolved. The CDR3 extends over 11 amino acids. V was pared by 6 bases and J by 0 bases, with 5 bases between. From germline, CDR1 is SQVTM and CDR2 ANQGSEA. CDR3 loop: CSVFLNTEAFF. The CDR3 DNA follows: TGCAGCGTGTTTTTGAACACTGAAGCTTTCTTT. Full variable domain (rest looked up from reference TRBV29-1 and TRBJ1-1): SAVISQKPSRDICQRGTSLTIQCQVDSQVTMMFWYRQQPGQSLTLIATANQGSEATYESGFVIDKFPISRPNLTFSTLTVSNMSPEDSSIYLCSVFLNTEAFFGQGTRLTVV.

This clonotype has at least ten counts. CDR3 protein: CASSLYADRRGTQYF. DNA of the CDR3: TGTGCCAGCAGTTTATACGCAGACCGTAGAGGGACCCAGTACTTC. The chain joins TRBV27 to TRBJ2-5; no reliable D call. This CDR3 spans 15 amino acids. Trimming stripped 1 base from V and 7 bases from J, with 16 bases between. From germline, CDR1 is MNHEY and CDR2 SMNVEV (reference sequence).

This clonotype appeared many times. The gene calls are TRBV12-5 and TRBJ2-1; TRBD1 aligns across 12 bases. The CDR3 extends over 16 amino acids. Germline V gives CDR1 LGHNT, CDR2 FRNRAP. V shed 7 bases, J shed 8 bases, and the junction held 12 bases outside the gene matches. The CDR3 bases are TGTGCTAGTGAGGCGCGTGGGACAGGGGGCTTCGATGAGCAGTTCTTC. As protein: CASEARGTGGFDEQFF.